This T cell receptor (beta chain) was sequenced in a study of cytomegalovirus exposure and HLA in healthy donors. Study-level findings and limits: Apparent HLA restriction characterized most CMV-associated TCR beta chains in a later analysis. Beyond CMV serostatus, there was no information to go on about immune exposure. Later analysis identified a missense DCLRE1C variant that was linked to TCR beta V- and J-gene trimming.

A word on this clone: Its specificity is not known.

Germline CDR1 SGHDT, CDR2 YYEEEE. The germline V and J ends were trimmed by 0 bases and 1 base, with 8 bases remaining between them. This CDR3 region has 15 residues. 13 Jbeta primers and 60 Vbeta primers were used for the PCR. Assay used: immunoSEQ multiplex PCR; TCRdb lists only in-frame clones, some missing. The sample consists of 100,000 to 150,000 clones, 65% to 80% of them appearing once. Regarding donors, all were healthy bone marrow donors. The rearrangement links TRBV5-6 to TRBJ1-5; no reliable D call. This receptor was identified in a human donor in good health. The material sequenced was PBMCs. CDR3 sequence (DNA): TGTGCCAGCAGCTTGGGGCCTAGGAGCAATCAGCCCCAGCATTTT. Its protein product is CASSLGPRSNQPQHF.